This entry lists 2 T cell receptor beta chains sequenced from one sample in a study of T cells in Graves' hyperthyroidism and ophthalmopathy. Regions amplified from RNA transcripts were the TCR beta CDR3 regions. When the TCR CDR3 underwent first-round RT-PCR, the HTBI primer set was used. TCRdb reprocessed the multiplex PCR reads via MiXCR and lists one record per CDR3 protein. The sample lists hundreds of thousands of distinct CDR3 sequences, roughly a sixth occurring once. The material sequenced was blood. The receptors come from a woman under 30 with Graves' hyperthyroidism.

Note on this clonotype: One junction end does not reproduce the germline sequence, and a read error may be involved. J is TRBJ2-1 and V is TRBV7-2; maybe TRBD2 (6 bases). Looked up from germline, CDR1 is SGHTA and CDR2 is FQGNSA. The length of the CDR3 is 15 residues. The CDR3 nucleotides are TGTGCCAGCAGCTTAGGGGGGGTCCGCTACAATGAGCACTTCTTC. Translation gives CASSLGGVRYNEHFF.

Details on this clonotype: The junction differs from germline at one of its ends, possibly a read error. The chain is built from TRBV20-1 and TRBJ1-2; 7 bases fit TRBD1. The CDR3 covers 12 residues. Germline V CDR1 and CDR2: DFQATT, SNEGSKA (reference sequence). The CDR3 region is CSPRGQDHGYTF. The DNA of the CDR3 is TGCAGTCCTAGAGGACAGGATCACGGCTACACCTTC.